The clone carrying this T cell receptor beta chain was detected many times. This sample was included in a study of human T cells and chemical hapten exposure. TCRdb re-called the RACE reads with MiXCR, one entry per CDR3 protein. Of roughly 380,000 distinct CDR3 sequences in the sample, roughly 5.3% are singletons; the top ten hold about 2.5%. Time point in this sample: pre-sensitization, week 0. Documented treatment: therapeutic diphenylcyclopropenone sensitization with weekly scalp DPC. The CDR3 spans 15 residues. The V and J ends lost 5 bases and 6 bases, in that order; junction bases with no gene match: 10. The germline CDR1 and CDR2 sequences are MDHEN and SYDVKM.

V usage is TRBV28 and J usage is TRBJ2-3; TRBD2 matches at 8 bases. Sequenced here: whole blood, sampled in connection with sensitization to the hapten diphenylcyclopropenone (DPC). This TCR derives from a woman between 50 and 59 years old with alopecia areata. Some clones in this sample may be carry-over from other donors' samples. CDR3 loop: CASSPSGRTADTQYF. As DNA, the CDR3 is TGTGCCAGCAGTCCGAGCGGGAGAACCGCCGATACGCAGTATTTT.